The clone carrying this T cell receptor beta chain was counted a single time. One end of the junction is discordant with germline, which a read error may explain. This CDR3 comprises 14 residues. The germline V gene encodes CDR1 SGHNT and CDR2 YYREEE (reference sequence). Authors' analysis steps: Reference gene primers were amplified, and this amplification served to estimate nucleated cell counts. Assay: immunoSEQ multiplex PCR; the TCRdb copy retains only in-frame clones and omits some. V and J calls and clone size are copied from that table; D and trimming were computed from the DNA. The sample consists of tens of thousands of clones, around 89% of them appearing once. This sample is part of a study of blood T cell repertoires in COVID-19. In the study overall: The origin of the acute and convalescent COVID-19 samples was the United States, Italy and Spain. PBMCs, B-cell-depleted T cells, or T cells were the source of the cDNA or gDNA that made up the material.

V usage is TRBV5-4 and J usage is TRBJ1-2; D uncertain. This clonotype was obtained from a woman aged 60-75 years with active COVID-19. The specimen sequenced was peripheral blood. CDR3 nucleotide sequence: TGTGCCAGCAGCTTGACCTTTTCTAATTATGGCTACACCTTC. This translates into CASSLTFSNYGYTF.